This passage covers 8 T cell receptor beta chains from one sample sequenced in a study of T cell responses to AZD1222 COVID-19 vaccine. Sequencing used immunoSEQ multiplex PCR; TCRdb keeps in-frame clones, though not all of them. The repertoire holds 150,000 to 250,000 clones, around 93% seen once, with 0.95% to 1.1% in the top ten. Sequenced material: peripheral blood, taken 28 days after the second AZD1222 dose. The origin of the receptors is an adult who received the AZD1222 COVID-19 vaccine.

This clone was picked up one time. The chain is built from TRBV27 and TRBJ1-2; 10 bases match TRBD1. The CDR3 extends over 17 amino acids. Unmatched junction bases numbered 5, after V lost 1 base and J lost 0 bases. CDR1 and CDR2 (germline): MNHEY, SMNVEV (reference sequence). The CDR3 nucleotides read TGTGCCAGCAGTTTATTGGGGACAGGGGTGGCTAACTATGGCTACACCTTC. The encoded protein is CASSLLGTGVANYGYTF.

The V gene is TRBV4-1, the J gene TRBJ1-1; TRBD1 matches 9 bases. The V gene's germline CDR1 is MGHRA and CDR2 YSYEKL. The J segment lost 0 bases and the V segment lost 3 bases, leaving 11 bases of the junction unmatched. The CDR3 sequence is 18 residues long. This CDR3 is CASSHNIATGGVNTEAFF. The CDR3 nucleotides read TGCGCCAGCAGCCACAACATTGCGACAGGGGGAGTGAACACTGAAGCTTTCTTT.

The chain links TRBV6-2 or TRBV6-3 to TRBJ1-5, with 11 bases identical to TRBD1. The CDR3 has 19 residues. After removal of 6 bases from V and 2 bases from J, the junction contained 15 bases not matched to a gene. Germline CDR1 reads MNHEY; CDR2 reads SVGEGT. The CDR3 spells CASSLLPGQGAVGNQPQHF. The CDR3 coding sequence is TGTGCCAGCAGCCTTTTACCCGGACAGGGGGCGGTAGGCAATCAGCCCCAGCATTTT.

This clone was observed once. The chain employs TRBV7-9 and TRBJ1-5, with unresolved D. V was cut by 4 bases and J by 0 bases, with 7 bases left in between. The CDR3 spans 14 residues. The germline CDR1 and CDR2 sequences are SEHNR and FQNEAQ (reference sequence). CDR3 sequence reads: CASSSPNSNQPQHF. DNA of the CDR3: TGTGCCAGCAGCTCACCTAATAGCAATCAGCCCCAGCATTTT.

The V and J genes are TRBV4-1 and TRBJ2-7, with a tentative D call TRBD2 (5 bases). Trimming took off 4 bases at V and 2 bases at J, with 21 bases between the two ends. The germline V gene has CDR1 MGHRA and CDR2 YSYEKL. CDR3 length: 17 residues. The CDR3, as DNA: TGCGCCAGCAGCCGAGCCAGAGGGCAGGTCGGCACCTACGAGCAGTACTTC. Amino acid sequence: CASSRARGQVGTYEQYF.

The chain joins TRBV15 to TRBJ2-7; no firm D call. This CDR3 comprises 15 residues. CDR1 LNHNV and CDR2 YYDKDF come from the germline V gene (reference sequence). Trimming stripped 1 base from V and 1 base from J, with 11 bases between. The CDR3: CATSRGRLESYEQYF. The CDR3 DNA reads as TGTGCCACCAGCAGAGGGAGACTGGAGTCCTACGAGCAGTACTTC.

In nucleotides, the CDR3 is TGTGCCTGGGCAGGAGGCGGGTACGGCTACACCTTC. As protein: CAWAGGGYGYTF. This chain connects TRBV30 to TRBJ1-2, with D unresolved. CDR1 is GTSNPN, CDR2 SVGIG, per germline (reference sequence). The CDR3 spans 12 residues. V gave up 5 bases and J gave up 8 bases, with 15 bases separating them.

This chain connects TRBV4-1 to TRBJ2-3; D not resolved. This CDR3 has 17 residues. V lost 3 bases and J lost 6, with 22 bases in between. CDR1 MGHRA and CDR2 YSYEKL come from the germline V gene. The CDR3: CASSHTTLPHSPDTQYF. The DNA of the CDR3 is TGCGCCAGCAGCCATACCACTTTACCCCACTCTCCCGATACGCAGTATTTT.